Listed below are T cell receptor beta chains from one sample, sequenced in a study of blood T cell repertoires in COVID-19. Generated by immunoSEQ multiplex PCR, the TCRdb table keeps only in-frame clones and is missing some. Of about 230,000 clones detected, about nine tenths appear once; the ten largest clones hold roughly 15%. Specimen: PBMCs or T cells enriched from blood (not recorded which). The receptors were sampled from a man between 18 and 35 years old who had recovered from COVID-19. Each CDR3 is given with its conserved first and last residue. D genes are given only for firm matches. Rows give clone size only sometimes, using once, few, many, or a class for an expanded clone.

-	TRBV7-9	-	TRBJ2-3	TGTGCCAGCAGCTTAGGAGGGAACACAGATACGCAGTATTTT	CASSLGGNTDTQYF
-	TRBV11-2	-	TRBJ2-1	TGTGCCAGCAGCTTAGACCCGACTACCGGCGGTGAGCAGTTCTTC	CASSLDPTTGGEQFF
TRBD2	TRBV5-6	-	TRBJ2-7	TGTGCCAGCAGCGAGGGACTAGCGGGAGTTACCTACGAGCAGTACTTC	CASSEGLAGVTYEQYF
-	TRBV6-5	-	TRBJ1-6	TGTGCCAGCACCCTCTCTGGTCAGGGTAATTCACCCCTCCACTTT	CASTLSGQGNSPLHF
TRBD1	TRBV27	-	TRBJ1-1	TGTGCCAGCAGTCCGCGACAGGGCGTGAACACTGAAGCTTTCTTT	CASSPRQGVNTEAFF
TRBD1	TRBV6-5	-	TRBJ1-2	TGTGCCAGCAGTCCCGGGACAGGGACCTATGGCTACACCTTC	CASSPGTGTYGYTF
-	TRBV6-5	few	TRBJ1-1	TGTGCCATAGGGCCCCGCCGAGGGAGCACTGAAGCTTTCTTT	CAIGPRRGSTEAFF
-	TRBV19	-	TRBJ1-6	TGTGCCAGTAGGGAAGGGGCAGGCGGAAATAATTCACCCCTCCACTTT	CASREGAGGNNSPLHF
-	TRBV19	once	TRBJ1-2	TGTGCCAGTAGCTCGGACAATCCTAACTATGGCTACACCTTC	CASSSDNPNYGYTF
TRBD1	TRBV28	-	TRBJ2-7	TGTGCCAGCAGACCGGGACAGGCCTACGAGCAGTACTTC	CASRPGQAYEQYF
TRBD1	TRBV6-5	-	TRBJ1-4	TGTGCCAGCACCGGACAGGGTGGTGAAAAACTGTTTTTT	CASTGQGGEKLFF
-	TRBV19	-	TRBJ1-6	TGTGCCAGTAGTATAGGCCCCGACAGGTCTAATTCACCCCTCCACTTT	CASSIGPDRSNSPLHF
-	TRBV3-1/TRBV3-2	-	TRBJ1-6	TGTGCCAGCAGCCCCTCGACAGCGACCTATTCACCCCTCCACTTT	CASSPSTATYSPLHF
-	TRBV30	once	TRBJ2-5	TGTGCCTGGAGTGTTTTTGTGGGAGAGACCCAAGAGACCCAGTACTTC	CAWSVFVGETQETQYF
-	TRBV21-1	-	TRBJ2-1	TGTGCCAGCAGGAACCGGGATACCGGCCAGGATGAGCAGTTCTTC	CASRNRDTGQDEQFF
-	TRBV11-1	-	TRBJ2-5	TGTGCCAGCAGCTTAGAGCTGGCTAGGAGCCAAGAGACCCAGTACTTC	CASSLELARSQETQYF
-	TRBV2	-	TRBJ2-3	TGTGCCAGCACACAGTGGACAGATACGCAGTATTTT	CASTQWTDTQYF
-	TRBV19	-	TRBJ1-2	TGTGCCAGTAGTATTTCGGGGGCTAACTATGGCTACACCTTC	CASSISGANYGYTF
TRBD1	TRBV27	few	TRBJ2-7	TGTGCCAGCAGTCTACAGGGGGCTTCGACCTACGAGCAGTACTTC	CASSLQGASTYEQYF
-	TRBV7-2	-	TRBJ2-2	TGTGCCAGCAGCTTCGGGTTACTCCTAAACACCGGGGAGCTGTTTTTT	CASSFGLLLNTGELFF
TRBD1	TRBV2	-	TRBJ1-2	TGTGCCAGCATTGACAGGGCCTATGGCTACACCTTC	CASIDRAYGYTF
-	TRBV10-1	-	TRBJ2-3	TGCGCCAGCAGACGGGGGTCCGAGGGAGGCACAGATACGCAGTATTTT	CASRRGSEGGTDTQYF
-	TRBV7-9	-	TRBJ1-1	TGTGCCAGCAGCTTAGAAATGCAGGGGAACACTGAAGCTTTCTTT	CASSLEMQGNTEAFF
-	TRBV19	-	TRBJ1-5	TGTGCCAGTGGATGGACAGCGCATAGCAATCAGCCCCAGCATTTT	CASGWTAHSNQPQHF
TRBD2	TRBV11-2	-	TRBJ2-1	TGTGCCAGCAGCTTACTCGACGGGGGGGATGGTGAGCAGTTCTTC	CASSLLDGGDGEQFF
TRBD2	TRBV7-2	-	TRBJ2-5	TGTGCCAGCAGCCCTCCGGGACTAGCGGGGGGGAGAACCAGCCCCCAGTACTTC	CASSPPGLAGGRTSPQYF
-	TRBV18	few	TRBJ1-2	TGTGCCAGCTCCCTGACGGGGGAGGTTAAGTCTGGCTACACCTTC	CASSLTGEVKSGYTF
-	TRBV12-3/TRBV12-4	-	TRBJ1-2	TGTGCCAGCAGTTTTGAAGGGGGAAGAGGCTACACCTTC	CASSFEGGRGYTF